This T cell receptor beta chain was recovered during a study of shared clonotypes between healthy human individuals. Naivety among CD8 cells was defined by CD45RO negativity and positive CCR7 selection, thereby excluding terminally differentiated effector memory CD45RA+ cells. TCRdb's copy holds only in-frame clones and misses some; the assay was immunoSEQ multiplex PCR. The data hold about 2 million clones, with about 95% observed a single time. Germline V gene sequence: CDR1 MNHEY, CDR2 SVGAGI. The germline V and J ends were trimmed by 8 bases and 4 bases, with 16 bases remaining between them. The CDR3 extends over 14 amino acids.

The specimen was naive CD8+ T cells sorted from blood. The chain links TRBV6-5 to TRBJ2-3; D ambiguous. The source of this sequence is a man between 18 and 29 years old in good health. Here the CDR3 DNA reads TGTGCCAGCTCCCTCGACTTTGCGGCAGATACGCAGTATTTT. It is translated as CASSLDFAADTQYF.